The 18 T cell receptor beta chains presented below share a single source sample, sequenced in a study of T cell responses to AZD1222 COVID-19 vaccine (dated by TCRdb to 2020 to 2022). The library was produced with the immunoSEQ multiplex PCR assay. Held by TCRdb, this immuneACCESS table contains in-frame sequences only and omits some clones. Under half of the omission traces to an unresolved V gene where checked; the cause of the rest is unknown. This sample gives 95,000 to 150,000 clones in total; approximately 90% of them show up just once. The ten largest account for more than 6% of the sample. The time point label on this specimen signifies: baseline before first vaccination. The sequences come from peripheral blood, collected on day 0 of AZD1222 vaccination. The receptors were sampled from an adult in good health.

J is TRBJ2-1 and V is TRBV5-1, with a possible D match to TRBD1 (7 bases). CDR1 SGHRS and CDR2 YFSETQ come from the germline V gene. CDR3 length: 13 amino acids. The V and J ends lost 6 bases and 6 bases respectively, with 13 bases between them. The CDR3 spells CASNDQGGNEQFF. The CDR3 DNA follows: TGCGCCAGCAACGACCAGGGGGGCAATGAGCAGTTCTTC.

The chain uses TRBV7-2 and TRBJ2-1; 14 bases fit TRBD2. The J segment lost 9 bases and the V segment lost 0 bases, leaving 4 bases of the junction unmatched. The CDR3 contains 16 residues. The V gene's germline CDR1 is SGHTA and CDR2 FQGNSA. As DNA, the CDR3 is TGTGCCAGCAGCTTAGCCGGGACTAGCGGGAGTAGTGAGCAGTTCTTC. It is translated as CASSLAGTSGSSEQFF.

This clone is a singleton in its sample. This chain links TRBV19 with TRBJ1-3; D uncertain. The CDR3 sequence is 16 residues long. V was pared by 0 bases and J by 0 bases, with 9 bases between. The germline V gene has CDR1 LNHDA and CDR2 SQIVND (reference sequence). CDR3 protein: CASSIDSGYSGNTIYF. The DNA of the CDR3 is TGTGCCAGTAGTATAGATTCGGGATACTCTGGAAACACCATATATTTT. Using reference TRBV19 and TRBJ1-3 for the parts outside the CDR3, the full variable domain is DGGITQSPKYLFRKEGQNVTLSCEQNLNHDAMYWYRQDPGQGLRLIYYSQIVNDFQKGDIAEGYSVSREKKESFPLTVTSAQKNPTAFYLCASSIDSGYSGNTIYFGEGSWLTVV.

The chain combines TRBV7-2 with TRBJ1-2; 7 bases align to TRBD1. This CDR3 region has 15 residues. From germline, CDR1 is SGHTA and CDR2 FQGNSA. V was pared by 4 bases and J by 7 bases, with 12 bases of the junction left unmatched. Written as DNA, the CDR3 is TGTGCCAGCAGCTCCCAGCAGGGGGACCTAGGTGGCTACACCTTC. Amino acids: CASSSQQGDLGGYTF.

This rearrangement joins TRBV7-2 to TRBJ2-1; D is perhaps TRBD1 (6 bases). Germline V gene sequence: CDR1 SGHTA, CDR2 FQGNSA. Trimming left V 3 bases short and J 8 bases short, with 14 bases between. The CDR3 spans 14 residues. CDR3 residues: CASSFPGHGDEQFF. The CDR3, as DNA: TGTGCCAGCAGCTTTCCGGGACACGGCGATGAGCAGTTCTTC. Drawing the rest from reference TRBV7-2 and TRBJ2-1, the complete variable domain is GAGVSQSPSNKVTEKGKDVELRCDPISGHTALYWYRQSLGQGLEFLIYFQGNSAPDKSGLPSDRFSAERTGGSVSTLTIQRTQQEDSAVYLCASSFPGHGDEQFFGPGTRLTVL.

This clone was seen once. The chain employs TRBV7-8 and TRBJ2-1, with a tentative D call TRBD2 (5 bases). Germline loops: CDR1 SGHVS, CDR2 FQNEAQ. The V end lost 5 bases, the J end lost 6 bases, and 14 bases lay between the germline ends. The CDR3 runs to 14 residues. The CDR3 reads CASSPGGRVNEQFF. CDR3 coding DNA: TGTGCCAGCAGCCCGGGCGGGCGGGTCAATGAGCAGTTCTTC. Variable domain in full (rest from reference TRBV7-8 and TRBJ2-1): GAGVSQSPRYKVAKRGQDVALRCDPISGHVSLFWYQQALGQGPEFLTYFQNEAQLDKSGLPSDRFFAERPEGSVSTLKIQRTQQEDSAVYLCASSPGGRVNEQFFGPGTRLTVL.

The chain couples TRBV10-3 to TRBJ1-1; D unclear. V lost 4 bases and J lost 7, with 13 bases in between. The germline CDR1 and CDR2 sequences are ENHRY and SYGVKD. This CDR3 comprises 13 residues. CDR3 sequence: CAISGRAESEAFF. The CDR3 region has the DNA TGTGCCATCAGTGGGAGGGCAGAGAGTGAAGCTTTCTTT.

This chain connects TRBV2 to TRBJ1-5; 7 bases line up with TRBD1. J was trimmed by 4 bases and V by 5 bases; bases with no gene match: 8. From germline, CDR1 is SNHLY and CDR2 FYNNEI. This CDR3 contains 15 residues. The CDR3 region is CASSRQGLGNQPQHF. DNA for the CDR3: TGTGCCAGCAGTAGACAGGGTCTCGGAAATCAGCCCCAGCATTTT.

The rearrangement uses TRBV27 and TRBJ1-5, with D maybe TRBD1 (5 bases). Looked up from germline, CDR1 is MNHEY and CDR2 is SMNVEV (reference sequence). The CDR3 is 14 amino acids. Between the trimmed V and J ends, which lost 6 bases and 6 bases, there was a span of 15 bases. The CDR3 here is CASSPDSLFQPQHF. The CDR3 DNA reads TGTGCCAGCAGCCCAGACAGTCTTTTTCAGCCCCAGCATTTT.

The chain is built from TRBV5-1 and TRBJ2-5, with TRBD1 matching over 8 bases. The V segment lost 2 bases and the J segment 1 base; nucleotides outside the gene matches: 4. Germline V lookup: CDR1 SGHRS, CDR2 YFSETQ. The CDR3 has 15 amino acids. The chain's CDR3 is CASSLSTGVQETQYF. The CDR3, as DNA: TGCGCCAGCAGCTTATCGACAGGGGTCCAAGAGACCCAGTACTTC.

The genes are TRBV27 and TRBJ2-3, with unresolved D. The CDR3 is 14 residues long. Per germline, CDR1 MNHEY and CDR2 SMNVEV (reference sequence). The germline V and J ends were trimmed by 3 bases and 4 bases, with 11 bases remaining between them. As DNA, the CDR3 is TGTGCCAGCAGTTTGCAAAGGGCTTCAGATACGCAGTATTTT. This encodes CASSLQRASDTQYF.

This clone was found a few times. This rearrangement joins TRBV5-5 to TRBJ1-2; 8 bases fit TRBD1. The CDR3 runs 13 residues. The trim removed 4 bases at V and 8 bases at J, leaving 7 bases unmatched. Germline V lookup: CDR1 SGHKS, CDR2 YYEKEE (reference sequence). The CDR3 reads CASSKQGALGYTF. The CDR3 DNA sequence: TGTGCCAGCAGCAAGCAGGGGGCTCTGGGCTACACCTTC.

This chain joins TRBV27 and TRBJ2-1, with TRBD2 matching over 12 bases. This CDR3 spans 16 amino acids. CDR1 MNHEY and CDR2 SMNVEV come from the germline V gene (reference sequence). V was pared by 5 bases and J by 5 bases, with 7 bases of the junction left unmatched. The CDR3 DNA sequence: TGTGCCAGCAGTGCCCGACTAGCGGGAGCCCACAATGAGCAGTTCTTC. This gives the protein CASSARLAGAHNEQFF.

The V call is TRBV3-1 (or the pseudogene TRBV3-2), the J call TRBJ1-5; TRBD1 agrees at 10 bases. Per germline, CDR1 LGHDT and CDR2 YNNKEL (reference sequence). The CDR3 extends over 16 amino acids. J was trimmed by 6 bases and V by 4 bases; bases with no gene match: 9. For the CDR3, the DNA is TGTGCCAGCAGCCCGAATGGACAGGGGGGGAGTCAGCCCCAGCATTTT. This encodes CASSPNGQGGSQPQHF.

The chain employs TRBV14 and TRBJ2-2; 13 positions match TRBD2. CDR3 length equals 17 residues. CDR1 is SGHDN and CDR2 is FVKESK in the germline V gene. The V gene end was trimmed by 3 bases and the J gene end by 5 bases; junction bases not matched to a gene: 6. This chain's CDR3 is CASSHRTSGRWTGELFF. The CDR3, as DNA: TGTGCCAGCAGCCACCGGACTAGCGGGAGATGGACCGGGGAGCTGTTTTTT. Based on the CDR3 plus reference TRBV14 and TRBJ2-2, the full variable domain is EAGVTQFPSHSVIEKGQTVTLRCDPISGHDNLYWYRRVMGKEIKFLLHFVKESKQDESGMPNNRFLAERTGGTYSTLKVQPAELEDSGVYFCASSHRTSGRWTGELFFGEGSRLTVL.

This clone was counted a few times. The same CDR3 is also encoded by other DNA sequences in this sample. This rearrangement joins TRBV5-1 to TRBJ2-2; D perhaps matches TRBD2 (6 bases). The CDR3 is made up of 14 amino acids. V lost 2 bases and J 5 bases, leaving 10 bases between the germline ends. Germline CDR1 is SGHRS and CDR2 is YFSETQ. The CDR3 DNA is TGCGCCAGCAGCTTAGATGGGGGGACCGGGGAGCTGTTTTTT. It specifies CASSLDGGTGELFF.

This chain joins TRBV5-4 and TRBJ2-3; tentatively, D is TRBD1 (5 bases). Germline assignment: CDR1 SGHNT and CDR2 YYREEE (reference sequence). This CDR3 is 16 amino acids long. Trimming took off 4 bases at V and 0 bases at J, with 15 bases between the two ends. CDR3 in amino acids: CASSPTRQTSTDTQYF. CDR3 coding DNA: TGTGCCAGCAGCCCCACCCGACAGACTAGCACAGATACGCAGTATTTT.

This chain uses TRBV5-1 with TRBJ2-3; D possibly corresponds to TRBD2 (6 bases). The CDR3 has 15 amino acids. Germline lookup yields CDR1 SGHRS and CDR2 YFSETQ. Trimming took 5 bases from V and 7 from J, leaving 20 bases between them. CDR3 sequence reads: CASREAGTSFNTQYF. Here the CDR3 DNA reads TGCGCCAGCAGGGAGGCGGGAACGAGCTTCAATACGCAGTATTTT. The whole variable domain, remainder taken from reference TRBV5-1 and TRBJ2-3, is KAGVTQTPRYLIKTRGQQVTLSCSPISGHRSVSWYQQTPGQGLQFLFEYFSETQRNKGNFPGRFSGRQFSNSRSEMNVSTLELGDSALYLCASREAGTSFNTQYFGPGTRLTVL.